The 21 T cell receptor beta chains presented below share a single source sample, sequenced in a study of blood T cells in healthy people across ages. Through a sample-barcoded 5' primer and a J-beta primer mix, a second PCR was run for about 6 to 12 cycles. TCRdb redid the calling of the 5' RACE reads with MiXCR, one entry per CDR3 protein. The data hold around 1,700,000 distinct CDR3 sequences, with about 28% observed a single time. The sample was blood. Every receptor here comes from a woman in her twenties or thirties in good health.

This clonotype showed up just once. This chain links TRBV7-9 with TRBJ1-2; 8 nucleotides line up with TRBD1. Unmatched junction bases numbered 17, after V lost 7 bases and J lost 7 bases. From germline, CDR1 is SEHNR and CDR2 FQNEAQ (reference sequence). The CDR3 has 16 amino acids. CDR3 amino acids: CASTTPTPQGAGGYTF. The CDR3 nucleotides are TGTGCCAGCACCACCCCTACACCCCAGGGGGCGGGTGGCTACACCTTC.

In this sample, this clonotype turned up a few times. The chain employs TRBV7-3 and TRBJ2-3; 10 bases agree with TRBD2. The CDR3 is made up of 17 amino acids. Germline V gives CDR1 SGHTA, CDR2 FQGTGA. After removal of 6 bases from V and 9 bases from J, the junction contained 18 bases not matched to a gene. CDR3 bases: TGTGCCAGCAGTCAAAACGAGCGGGGGGGCATCGGGGGAACGCAGTATTTT. Protein product: CASSQNERGGIGGTQYF.

V is TRBV6-1 and J is TRBJ2-7; 9 bases are shared with TRBD2. Germline loops: CDR1 MNHNS, CDR2 SASEGT. This CDR3 is built from 15 residues. With V trimmed by 3 bases and J by 3 bases, 6 bases remained unmatched. In DNA form, the CDR3 reads TGTGCCAGCAGTGATCCGGGACTAGCAGGCTACGAGCAGTACTTC. Translated, it gives CASSDPGLAGYEQYF.

CDR3 in amino acids: CASSGGESNSPLHF. CDR3 nucleotide sequence: TGTGCCAGCAGTGGCGGGGAATCGAATTCACCCCTCCACTTT. The chain combines TRBV2 with TRBJ1-6; unclear D gene. Trimming took off 4 bases at V and 7 bases at J, with 11 bases between the two ends. This CDR3 spans 14 amino acids. Germline V gene sequence: CDR1 SNHLY, CDR2 FYNNEI.

This clonotype was detected many times. This sequence joins TRBV27 and TRBJ2-4, with 7 bases that match TRBD2. The trim removed 6 bases at V and 2 bases at J, leaving 19 bases unmatched. This CDR3 is built from 19 residues. Germline CDR1 is MNHEY and CDR2 is SMNVEV (reference sequence). CDR3 protein: CASRPRGVPTVLTKNIQYF. CDR3 nucleotides: TGTGCCAGCAGGCCTCGGGGGGTCCCCACGGTTTTGACCAAAAACATTCAGTACTTC.

The sample holds many counts of this clonotype. The CDR3 protein is CSARSVGRSYNEQFF. CDR3 coding DNA: TGCAGCGCACGCTCCGTCGGACGCTCCTACAATGAGCAGTTCTTC. V usage is TRBV29-1 and J usage is TRBJ2-1; D is unclear. Trimming left V 7 bases short and J 0 bases short, with 16 bases between. Per germline, CDR1 SQVTM and CDR2 ANQGSEA. The length of the CDR3 is 15 residues.

J is TRBJ2-1 and V is TRBV10-3; D not certain. Per germline, CDR1 ENHRY and CDR2 SYGVKD. V was clipped by 10 bases and J by 0 bases, with 10 bases between them. The CDR3 runs 13 residues. CDR3 DNA: TGTGCCACCGCGACACCCTCCTACAATGAGCAGTTCTTC. Translating it yields CATATPSYNEQFF.

This clonotype was seen many times. The chain uses TRBV18 and TRBJ2-4; perhaps TRBD1 as D (6 bases). V dropped 3 bases and J dropped 0 bases, with 15 bases sitting between them. The germline CDR1 and CDR2 sequences are KGHSH and LQKENI. There are 17 residues in the CDR3. The chain's CDR3 is CASSPATGLIAKNIQYF. CDR3 in DNA: TGTGCCAGCTCACCCGCGACAGGCCTGATAGCCAAAAACATTCAGTACTTC.

The chain combines TRBV2 with TRBJ1-5; a weak D match, TRBD1 (5 bases). The CDR3 spans 13 residues. The germline V and J ends were trimmed by 1 base and 8 bases, with 9 bases remaining between them. Germline V gene data show CDR1 as SNHLY and CDR2 as FYNNEI. The CDR3: CASSEGGGKPQHF. The CDR3 region has the DNA TGTGCCAGCAGTGAAGGGGGCGGAAAGCCCCAGCATTTT.

This clonotype appeared a few times. Written as DNA, the CDR3 is TGTGCCAGCAGCCCAAGGAGGGTCTCTAACTATGGCTACACCTTC. Protein: CASSPRRVSNYGYTF. The V and J genes are TRBV7-9 and TRBJ1-2; D remains unclear. Between the trimmed V and J ends, which lost 5 bases and 0 bases, there was a span of 13 bases. The germline gives CDR1 SEHNR, CDR2 FQNEAQ (reference sequence). The CDR3 extends over 15 amino acids.

The chain couples TRBV9 to TRBJ2-1; 8 bases map to TRBD2. CDR3 size: 16 residues. CDR1 and CDR2 from the germline V gene are SGDLS and YYNGEE. V was pared by 4 bases and J by 4 bases, with 10 bases of the junction left unmatched. The CDR3 is CASSSEGRGEYNEQFF. The DNA for the CDR3 is TGTGCCAGCAGCTCCGAGGGGCGGGGGGAGTACAATGAGCAGTTCTTC.

This clonotype was detected only a few times. The chain recombines TRBV30 with TRBJ1-4, with D tentatively TRBD1 (5 bases). V was shortened by 2 bases and J by 5 bases, with 9 bases between the two germline ends. The CDR3 has 13 amino acids. Germline V gives CDR1 GTSNPN, CDR2 SVGIG (reference sequence). CDR3 coding DNA: TGTGCCTGGAGTTGGACAAGGAATGAAAAACTGTTTTTT. Encoded protein: CAWSWTRNEKLFF.

The chain carries TRBV29-1 and TRBJ2-5; possible D gene TRBD2, 5 bases. The CDR3 runs 12 residues. Germline CDR1 SQVTM, CDR2 ANQGSEA. With 7 bases removed from V and 7 bases from J, the gap between germline ends came to 16 bases. The CDR3 nucleotides are TGCAGCGGGATGGACCCCGGAGGGACCCAGTACTTC. This gives the protein CSGMDPGGTQYF.

This clonotype was seen at least ten times. This sequence joins TRBV29-1 and TRBJ1-4; 8 nucleotides align to TRBD1. In germline, CDR1 is SQVTM, CDR2 ANQGSEA. The CDR3 runs 13 residues. Trimming at V came to 1 base and at J to 10 bases, leaving 5 bases not matched to a gene. The DNA for the CDR3 is TGCAGCGTTGAAGGGACAGGGACGAGAAAACTGTTTTTT. Translation: CSVEGTGTRKLFF.

This clonotype was counted between two and nine times. V is TRBV6-1 and J is TRBJ1-1; perhaps TRBD1 as D (5 bases). V was shortened by 7 bases and J by 1 base, with 7 bases between the two germline ends. The germline CDR1 and CDR2 sequences are MNHNS and SASEGT. The length of the CDR3 is 12 residues. The chain's CDR3 is CASIQGNTEAFF. The CDR3, as DNA: TGTGCCAGCATTCAGGGGAACACTGAAGCTTTCTTT.

As to this clonotype: With a much larger clone just one base away, this may be a read error. V is TRBV2 and J is TRBJ2-7, with 7 bases that match TRBD2. The V gene end was trimmed by 7 bases and the J gene end by 7 bases; junction bases not matched to a gene: 13. The CDR3 has 14 amino acids. Germline-derived CDR1 and CDR2 are SNHLY and FYNNEI. CDR3 protein: CASNPGLVGNEQYF. CDR3 nucleotide sequence: TGTGCCAGCAACCCAGGACTAGTAGGCAATGAGCAGTACTTC.

This clonotype has more than one count but fewer than ten. The V gene is TRBV20-1, the J gene TRBJ2-3, with D possibly being TRBD1 or TRBD2 (5 bases each). The V gene's germline CDR1 is DFQATT and CDR2 SNEGSKA (reference sequence). The CDR3 has 13 residues. Trimming pared 3 bases from V and 6 bases from J, leaving 13 bases between. The CDR3, as DNA: TGCAGTGCTAGTCCCAGGGAGTGGGATACGCAGTATTTT. This codes for CSASPREWDTQYF.

This clonotype was observed many times. The chain combines TRBV6-5 with TRBJ1-2; TRBD1 matches 8 bases. This CDR3 is 15 amino acids long. Germline assignment: CDR1 MNHEY and CDR2 SVGAGI. Trimming at V came to 0 bases and at J to 6 bases, leaving 6 bases not matched to a gene. This chain's CDR3 is CASSYSPGDRNGYTF. CDR3 DNA sequence: TGTGCCAGCAGTTACTCACCAGGGGACAGGAATGGCTACACCTTC.

Many counts were recorded for this clonotype. V gene TRBV29-1 combines with J gene TRBJ2-7; perhaps TRBD1 as D (5 bases). Germline loops: CDR1 SQVTM, CDR2 ANQGSEA. The CDR3 is made up of 11 amino acids. V shed 8 bases and J shed 2 bases, with 10 bases lying between them. The DNA for the CDR3 is TGCAGCACCAGACAGACCTACGAGCAGTACTTC. This codes for CSTRQTYEQYF.

This CDR3 reads CASSPSGGQPQYGYTF. DNA of the CDR3: TGCGCCAGCAGCCCCTCGGGCGGACAGCCCCAGTATGGCTACACCTTC. The rearrangement joins TRBV4-1 to TRBJ1-2; D is perhaps TRBD1 (6 bases). Germline V CDR1 and CDR2: MGHRA, YSYEKL. The CDR3 totals 16 residues. V was clipped by 4 bases and J by 5 bases, with 20 bases between them.

V usage is TRBV20-1 and J usage is TRBJ2-4; the match to TRBD1 covers 9 bases. The V gene's germline CDR1 is DFQATT and CDR2 SNEGSKA (reference sequence). V lost 4 bases, J lost 5 bases, and 12 bases stayed unmatched. The CDR3 consists of 16 residues. CDR3: CSATQQGASGENIQYF. CDR3 nucleotide sequence: TGCAGTGCTACCCAACAGGGGGCGTCGGGGGAAAACATTCAGTACTTC.